These T cell receptor beta chains were read from a single sample in a study of T cell changes during pregnancy in multiple sclerosis. TCRdb's copy holds only in-frame clones and misses some; the assay was immunoSEQ multiplex PCR. The data contain roughly 48,000 clones, 88% of them singletons. The sequences come from CD4+ T cells from peripheral blood mononuclear cells, collected in the second trimester of pregnancy. The receptors shown here come from a female donor with multiple sclerosis, enrolled in a pregnancy study. The CDR3 runs from the conserved cysteine through the conserved F or W. A D gene is named only where the DNA matches it firmly. Clone size is stated in some rows and not others, as once, few, many or a class when expanded.

V	J	D	size	CDR3	DNA
TRBV20-1	TRBJ2-4	TRBD1	.	CSARQGNIQYF	TGCAGTGCCAGACAGGGAAACATTCAGTACTTC
TRBV6-5	TRBJ2-5	TRBD2	.	CASSPAGVETQYF	TGTGCCAGCAGTCCAGCGGGAGTAGAGACCCAGTACTTC
TRBV5-1	TRBJ1-1	TRBD1	.	CASSWTGANTEAFF	TGCGCCAGCAGCTGGACAGGAGCGAACACTGAAGCTTTCTTT
TRBV4-2	TRBJ2-3	.	.	CASSQESSGNTDTQYF	TGTGCCAGCAGCCAAGAATCCAGCGGAAACACAGATACGCAGTATTTT
TRBV4-3	TRBJ2-5	.	.	CASSQDGGETQYF	TGCGCCAGCAGCCAAGATGGGGGGGAGACCCAGTACTTC
TRBV28	TRBJ1-3	TRBD1	.	CASSSTGVGNTIYF	TGTGCCAGCAGTTCGACAGGGGTCGGAAACACCATATATTTT
TRBV7-3	TRBJ2-2	.	.	CASSLNGQGNTGELFF	TGTGCCAGCAGCTTAAACGGGCAGGGGAACACCGGGGAGCTGTTTTTT
TRBV28	TRBJ1-1	.	.	CASTGPGTNTEAFF	TGTGCCAGCACCGGCCCGGGAACGAACACTGAAGCTTTCTTT
TRBV7-2	TRBJ2-1	.	.	CASSSTGSSYNEQFF	TGTGCCAGCAGCTCCACAGGGTCGTCCTACAATGAGCAGTTCTTC
TRBV5-4	TRBJ1-1	.	.	CASSHRTANTEAFF	TGTGCCAGCAGCCACAGGACAGCGAACACTGAAGCTTTCTTT
TRBV30	TRBJ2-7	TRBD2	.	CAFVPGGLSEQYF	TGTGCCTTTGTTCCGGGAGGTCTATCCGAGCAGTACTTC
TRBV21-1	TRBJ2-7	.	.	CASSKVWGGRRGSSYEQYF	TGTGCCAGCAGCAAAGTCTGGGGGGGGCGCCGGGGGAGCTCCTACGAGCAGTACTTC
TRBV1	TRBJ2-5	.	once	CTSSQPGGRRQETQYF	TGCACCAGCAGCCAGCCCGGGGGGCGGCGACAAGAGACCCAGTACTTC
TRBV10-1	TRBJ2-6	TRBD1	once	CASSAGTGYSGANVLTF	TGCGCCAGCAGTGCCGGGACAGGATACTCTGGGGCCAACGTCCTGACTTTC
TRBV6-4	TRBJ2-3	TRBD1	.	CAILYPPGTGPEDTQYF	TGTGCCATCCTCTACCCCCCCGGGACAGGGCCGGAAGATACGCAGTATTTT
TRBV5-6	TRBJ2-3	TRBD1	.	CASSLNRGRTDTQYF	TGTGCCAGCAGCTTGAACAGGGGAAGGACAGATACGCAGTATTTT
TRBV5-1	TRBJ2-5	.	few	CASSSAPRGNQETQYF	TGCGCCAGCAGCTCCGCCCCCCGGGGAAACCAAGAGACCCAGTACTTC
TRBV5-1	TRBJ1-1	TRBD1	.	CASSTDRVDTEAFF	TGCGCCAGCAGCACGGACAGGGTAGACACTGAAGCTTTCTTT
TRBV5-1	TRBJ2-5	TRBD2	.	CASRPVAGGQETQYF	TGCGCCAGCAGGCCTGTGGCGGGAGGGCAAGAGACCCAGTACTTC
TRBV7-2	TRBJ2-1	TRBD2	.	CASSPKAAGITYNEQFF	TGTGCCAGCAGCCCTAAGGCAGCGGGAATTACCTACAATGAGCAGTTCTTC
TRBV5-1	TRBJ1-2	.	.	CASSLGLGNPYGYTF	TGCGCCAGCAGCTTGGGGCTCGGGAACCCCTATGGCTACACCTTC
TRBV7-2	TRBJ1-1	.	.	CASSFQPGKNTEAFF	TGTGCCAGCAGCTTTCAACCCGGGAAGAACACTGAAGCTTTCTTT
TRBV21-1	TRBJ2-7	.	.	CASSKSSSLAGGSYEQYF	TGTGCCAGCAGCAAAAGTTCTAGTCTAGCGGGAGGATCCTACGAGCAGTACTTC
TRBV10-2	TRBJ2-1	.	.	CASSRASYEQFF	TGCGCCAGCAGCAGAGCTAGCTATGAGCAGTTCTTC
TRBV19	TRBJ1-1	TRBD1	.	CASSDQGQGLREAFF	TGTGCCAGTAGTGACCAGGGACAGGGGCTGCGTGAAGCTTTCTTT
TRBV18	TRBJ2-7	TRBD1	.	CASSPRQGVTYEQYF	TGTGCCAGCTCACCAAGACAGGGAGTCACCTACGAGCAGTACTTC
TRBV19	TRBJ2-2	TRBD1	.	CASSSRTGADTGELFF	TGTGCCAGTAGTTCGCGGACAGGGGCGGACACCGGGGAGCTGTTTTTT
TRBV5-6	TRBJ1-1	.	.	CASSLAGGLAEAFF	TGTGCCAGCAGCTTGGCCGGGGGATTGGCTGAAGCTTTCTTT
TRBV19	TRBJ2-7	TRBD2	.	CASSAGEKGEQYF	TGTGCCAGTTCGGCGGGGGAAAAGGGGGAGCAGTACTTC
TRBV11-2	TRBJ1-1	TRBD1	.	CASSVALVRTGTEAFF	TGTGCCAGCAGCGTAGCTCTTGTTCGGACAGGGACTGAAGCTTTCTTT
TRBV6-1	TRBJ2-2	.	.	CASSEPASRNTGELFF	TGTGCCAGCAGTGAACCGGCTAGCAGGAACACCGGGGAGCTGTTTTTT
TRBV4-3	TRBJ1-1	.	.	CASSQEPRTEAFF	TGCGCCAGCAGCCAAGAACCGAGGACTGAAGCTTTCTTT
TRBV7-2	TRBJ2-7	.	.	CASSLDSRGGLGYEQYF	TGTGCCAGCAGCTTAGATTCCCGGGGAGGTCTTGGCTACGAGCAGTACTTC
TRBV7-9	TRBJ1-3	TRBD1	.	CASHRTGTGFGNTIYF	TGTGCCAGCCACAGAACCGGGACAGGGTTTGGAAACACCATATATTTT
TRBV11-2	TRBJ2-7	.	once	CASSPLARQTNYEQYF	TGTGCCAGCAGCCCCCTTGCTAGGCAAACAAACTACGAGCAGTACTTC
TRBV7-2	TRBJ2-7	TRBD1	.	CASSWYTGQSYEQYF	TGTGCCAGCAGCTGGTACACGGGACAGAGCTACGAGCAGTACTTC
TRBV28	TRBJ1-1	.	.	CASSSGGTEAFF	TGTGCCAGCAGTTCTGGCGGGACTGAAGCTTTCTTT
TRBV2	TRBJ2-2	.	.	CASSTNTGELFF	TGTGCCAGCAGCACGAACACCGGGGAGCTGTTTTTT
TRBV7-2	TRBJ2-2	TRBD2	.	CASSPTSVAGELFF	TGTGCCAGCAGCCCCACTAGCGTCGCCGGGGAGCTGTTTTTT
TRBV15	TRBJ1-1	TRBD1	few	CATSRGRDRVTEAFF	TGTGCCACCAGCAGAGGAAGGGACAGGGTGACTGAAGCTTTCTTT
TRBV5-1	TRBJ1-1	.	.	CASKSGQLNTEAFF	TGCGCCAGCAAATCAGGACAACTGAACACTGAAGCTTTCTTT
TRBV6-1	TRBJ2-7	.	.	CASSEVSAGANSYEQYF	TGTGCCAGCAGTGAAGTTTCAGCTGGGGCCAACTCCTACGAGCAGTACTTC
TRBV6-4	TRBJ2-5	TRBD2	.	CASSPSTSGRAGEETQYF	TGTGCCAGCAGTCCCTCCACTAGCGGGAGGGCCGGAGAAGAGACCCAGTACTTC
TRBV27	TRBJ2-3	.	.	CASSSPSSGRPDTQYF	TGTGCCAGCAGTTCCCCTTCCAGCGGGCGTCCAGATACGCAGTATTTT
TRBV10-3	TRBJ2-5	TRBD1	.	CATGRTGEETQYF	TGTGCCACCGGAAGGACAGGGGAAGAGACCCAGTACTTC
TRBV6-5	TRBJ2-7	TRBD1	.	CATHSGTGARGQYF	TGTGCCACACATTCCGGGACAGGGGCAAGGGGGCAGTACTTC
TRBV19	TRBJ2-3	.	.	CASSPVRTSDTQYF	TGTGCCAGTAGCCCCGTGAGAACCTCAGATACGCAGTATTTT
TRBV7-9	TRBJ1-2	TRBD1	.	CASSNTQGGIANYGYTF	TGTGCCAGCAGCAACACGCAGGGGGGAATTGCTAACTATGGCTACACCTTC
TRBV11-2	TRBJ2-2	TRBD2	once	CASSLTSGSTGELFF	TGTGCCAGCAGCTTGACTAGCGGGAGCACCGGGGAGCTGTTTTTT
TRBV9	TRBJ2-4	.	.	CASSVGVGRLPAKNIQYF	TGTGCCAGCAGCGTAGGGGTAGGGAGACTACCAGCCAAAAACATTCAGTACTTC
TRBV30	TRBJ2-1	.	.	CAWKGGASVQFF	TGTGCCTGGAAGGGCGGGGCGTCGGTGCAGTTCTTC
TRBV5-6	TRBJ2-3	TRBD2	.	CASSGGTTTQYF	TGTGCCAGCAGCGGGGGGACTACTACGCAGTATTTT
TRBV9	TRBJ2-3	TRBD2	.	CASSFGLAGTDTQYF	TGTGCCAGCAGCTTTGGACTAGCTGGCACAGATACGCAGTATTTT
TRBV5-1	TRBJ2-4	TRBD1	.	CASSSSDRGDIQYF	TGCGCCAGCAGCTCCTCGGACAGGGGGGACATTCAGTACTTC
TRBV6-1	TRBJ1-4	.	.	CASSERGAATNEKLFF	TGTGCCAGCAGTGAAAGAGGAGCCGCAACTAATGAAAAACTGTTTTTT